This T cell receptor (beta chain) was captured by sequencing in a study of blood T cell repertoires in COVID-19 (dated by TCRdb to 2020 to 2021). At the level of the whole study: Samples covering the acute and convalescent phases of COVID-19 were provided by collaborators in the United States, Italy and Spain. The prospective study material was composed of cDNA or gDNA derived from T cells, B-cell-depleted T cells, or PBMCs. Deeply sampled blood TCRbeta repertoires from subjects exposed to, actively infected with, or recovered from COVID-19 were included in the dataset. The repertoires were released in a freely available public database intended as a resource for research on the immune response to SARS-CoV-2. Samples were obtained from the ongoing ImmuneRACE study (first 160 participants) and from over 1,000 subjects provided by 6 global collaborators. Nearly every sample came with metadata listing a de-identified subject ID, COVID-19 status, age in years and sex. Where available, HLA class I and class II types were taken from metadata supplied by the sample provider and were not determined by assay-based typing.

Whole blood was collected in K2EDTA tubes by collaborating institutions according to the institutions' own protocols. For TCRbeta analysis, collaborators shipped samples in one of three forms: frozen whole blood, isolated PBMCs, or DNA extracted from either of those sample types. TCRbeta CDR3 regions were amplified from genomic DNA by means of the immunoSEQ Assay, a bias-controlled multiplex PCR. From the authors' description of their analysis: Within the assay, amplification of reference gene primers was used to estimate how many nucleated cells each sample contained. To quantify the absolute abundance of each unique TCRbeta CDR3 rearrangement, sequence reads were collapsed and filtered. For each sample, productive Simpson clonality was calculated as the square root of Simpson's diversity index over productive rearrangements. In its TCRdb copy, this immuneACCESS table keeps in-frame sequences only and misses some clones. Where compared with another copy, unresolved V genes explain less than half of these, and the others have no known cause. V and J calls and clone size come straight from that table; D and trimming were deduced from the DNA. The sample profile shows approximately 49,000 clones; approximately 80% of them were found once. 2.5% to 3% of the sample goes to the ten largest clones.

What the research found in general, with its limitations: The amount of clinical and demographic metadata varied by source and participant and was provided uncurated.

A word on this clone: Its antigen is unknown. No per-base quality is available; no much larger clone lies one base away.

V drops 1 base and J drops 2 bases, leaving 10 bases in between. Reading the germline V gene (reference sequence) gives CDR1 LGHDT and CDR2 YNNKEL. Measured from the cysteine to the phenylalanine, the CDR3 is 15 residues long. Of all the DNA, just the CDR3 is kept, 45 bases in frame from base 1. Recombination connected TRBV3-1 (or the pseudogene TRBV3-2) to TRBJ2-3, with TRBD2 perhaps the D gene, on 6 matching bases. What was sequenced was peripheral blood. This receptor was taken from a woman aged 55-70 years with acute or convalescent COVID-19. CDR3 sequence: CASSQGGAYTDTQYF. The DNA sequence reads TGTGCCAGCAGCCAAGGCGGGGCCTACACAGATACGCAGTATTTT.